This TCR beta chain was captured by sequencing in a study of blood T cells in healthy people across ages. Germline V gene lookup returns CDR1 MNHEY and CDR2 SMNVEV (reference sequence). There are 14 residues in the CDR3. PCR was performed a second time for about 6 to 11 cycles using a sample-barcoded 5' primer and a J-beta primer mix. Every molecule of cDNA carried a tag from a template-switch adaptor with 12 random nucleotides. TCRdb passed the 5' RACE reads through MiXCR, listing each CDR3 protein once. The data show about 1.6 million distinct CDR3 sequences, roughly 30% seen once. This clonotype was observed a handful of times. What it recognizes is unknown. Study results and caveats: In the absence of known donor CMV status, changes in expanded clonotypes were possibly confounded. A strong correlation between TCR beta diversity and naive T cell percentage was seen.

The V gene is TRBV27, the J gene TRBJ2-5; 10 nucleotides align to TRBD2. The J call could be wrong; TRBJ2-7 is a better fit for the DNA end. The TCR originated in a woman in her 30s in good health. The sequencing input was blood. The CDR3 is CASSLKREGYEQYF. As DNA, the CDR3 is TGTGCCAGCAGTTTAAAGCGGGAGGGATACGAGCAGTACTTC.